These T cell receptor beta chains were read from a single sample in a study of cytomegalovirus exposure and HLA in healthy donors. TCRdb's table, derived via immunoSEQ multiplex PCR, lists solely in-frame clones and lacks some. The sample holds some 140,000 clones, more than 75% seen once. The sequenced sample consisted of PBMCs. Receptor source: a female donor in good health and CMV-seronegative. Both conserved end residues are part of each CDR3. A D gene is named only where the DNA matches it firmly. A row's size may be missing; if present it is once, few, many or a size class.

D gene	V gene	J gene	clone size	CDR3 protein	CDR3 DNA
-	TRBV20-1	TRBJ1-3	-	CSARQGNTIYF	TGCAGTGCTAGACAGGGAAACACCATATATTTT
-	TRBV9	TRBJ1-2	-	CASSVVVGDGYGYTF	TGTGCCAGCAGCGTAGTCGTGGGCGACGGTTATGGCTACACCTTC
-	TRBV10-3	TRBJ1-5	few	CAISLHDSNQPQHF	TGTGCCATCAGTTTACACGATAGCAATCAGCCCCAGCATTTT
-	TRBV5-1	TRBJ2-3	once	CASAFRAGGNTQYF	TGCGCCAGCGCCTTCAGGGCCGGTGGAAATACGCAGTATTTT
TRBD1	TRBV2	TRBJ1-1	-	CATPGGRNTEAFF	TGTGCCACCCCAGGGGGCCGAAACACTGAAGCTTTCTTT
-	TRBV4-3	TRBJ2-6	-	CASSQGRGPGANVLTF	TGCGCCAGCAGCCAAGGGAGGGGGCCTGGGGCCAACGTCCTGACTTTC
-	TRBV25-1	TRBJ1-1	-	CASSEYRSVNTEAFF	TGTGCCAGCAGTGAATATCGTTCGGTTAACACTGAAGCTTTCTTT
TRBD2	TRBV5-4	TRBJ2-4	-	CASSPNSGMAKNIQYF	TGTGCCAGCAGCCCCAATAGCGGGATGGCCAAAAACATTCAGTACTTC
-	TRBV18	TRBJ1-4	-	CASSPQKNEKLFF	TGTGCCAGCTCACCCCAGAAGAATGAAAAACTGTTTTTT
TRBD1	TRBV27	TRBJ1-2	-	CASSPRTGGTNYGYTF	TGTGCCAGCAGTCCCCGGACAGGGGGGACTAACTATGGCTACACCTTC
-	TRBV15	TRBJ1-4	-	CATSRDRGGEKLFF	TGTGCCACCAGCAGAGACAGGGGAGGGGAAAAACTGTTTTTT
TRBD1	TRBV30	TRBJ2-7	-	CAWSQGARAYEQYF	TGTGCCTGGAGTCAGGGGGCACGGGCCTACGAGCAGTACTTC
-	TRBV30	TRBJ1-2	-	CAWSSPPTAVYGYTF	TGTGCCTGGAGCTCCCCCCCGACAGCCGTCTATGGCTACACCTTC
TRBD1	TRBV2	TRBJ1-1	-	CASSYGTAEAFF	TGTGCCAGCAGCTACGGGACAGCTGAAGCTTTCTTT
TRBD2	TRBV4-3	TRBJ2-2	-	CASSQEMVRGANTGELFF	TGCGCCAGCAGCCAAGAGATGGTGCGGGGGGCGAACACCGGGGAGCTGTTTTTT